Presented here are 17 T cell receptor beta chains from one specimen sequenced in a study of blood T cell repertoires in COVID-19. TCRdb's table, derived via immunoSEQ multiplex PCR, lists solely in-frame clones and lacks some. Of more than 200,000 clones in the sample, roughly 90% are singletons; the top ten hold around 0.67%. Sequenced material: peripheral blood. The receptors derive from a human donor in a cohort sampled during active COVID-19.

This clone was seen once. V and J are TRBV5-8 and TRBJ2-7, with 9 bases fitting TRBD2. The CDR3 covers 18 residues. Germline trimming cut 0 bases from V and 0 bases from J; bases unmatched to any gene: 10. The germline V gene has CDR1 SGHTS and CDR2 YDEGEE. CDR3 region: CASSLDLSGSHLSYEQYF. The DNA of the CDR3 is TGTGCCAGCAGCTTGGATCTTAGCGGGAGCCACCTCTCCTACGAGCAGTACTTC.

The chain is built from TRBV11-3 and TRBJ2-7; D possibly corresponds to TRBD2 (6 bases). Trimming pared 4 bases from V and 6 bases from J, leaving 13 bases between. The CDR3 is 13 amino acids. The germline V gene has CDR1 SGHNT and CDR2 YENEEA. The CDR3 DNA reads as TGTGCCAGCAGCTGGGGACTCGCCGGCGAGCAGTACTTC. Protein: CASSWGLAGEQYF.

V is TRBV7-3 and J is TRBJ2-1; D may be TRBD1 (6 bases). The CDR3 contains 11 residues. Germline V CDR1 and CDR2: SGHTA, FQGTGA. V lost 5 bases, J lost 7 bases, and 6 bases lay in between. The CDR3 loop reads CASSQGNEQFF. DNA of the CDR3: TGTGCCAGCAGCCAGGGGAATGAGCAGTTCTTC.

This chain uses TRBV25-1 with TRBJ2-7, with D possibly being TRBD2 (6 bases). Germline V gene sequence: CDR1 MGHDK, CDR2 SYGVNS. The CDR3 has 14 amino acids. Trimming removed 2 bases from V and 4 bases from J, with 12 bases in between. CDR3: CASSESAGTYEQYF. The CDR3 region has the DNA TGTGCCAGCAGTGAAAGCGCAGGGACTTACGAGCAGTACTTC.

This chain joins TRBV29-1 and TRBJ2-5; 8 bases are a match to TRBD2. The V gene's germline CDR1 is SQVTM and CDR2 ANQGSEA. The CDR3 totals 12 residues. After removal of 6 bases from V and 4 bases from J, the junction contained 4 bases not matched to a gene. The CDR3 region has the DNA TGCAGCGTCCGGACTAGCCTAGAGACCCAGTACTTC. Protein sequence: CSVRTSLETQYF.

The CDR3 DNA sequence: TGCGCCAGCAGCTTCGATAATCTCAGGGCTGGAAACACCATATATTTT. Translated, it gives CASSFDNLRAGNTIYF. The genes are TRBV5-1 and TRBJ1-3; D is possibly TRBD1 (5 bases). The V gene's germline CDR1 is SGHRS and CDR2 YFSETQ. This CDR3 has 16 residues. The V end lost 2 bases, the J end lost 2 bases, and 14 bases lay between the germline ends.

A few counts support this clone. The chain links TRBV5-4 to TRBJ2-7; D call uncertain. CDR3 length equals 13 residues. Trimming took 0 bases from V and 4 from J, leaving 8 bases between them. Germline V gene lookup returns CDR1 SGHNT and CDR2 YYREEE (reference sequence). The CDR3 DNA follows: TGTGCCAGCAGCTTGGAATCGAGTTACGAGCAGTACTTC. Its protein product is CASSLESSYEQYF. The full variable domain, completed using reference TRBV5-4 and TRBJ2-7, is ETGVTQSPTHLIKTRGQQVTLRCSSQSGHNTVSWYQQALGQGPQFIFQYYREEENGRGNFPPRFSGLQFPNYSSELNVNALELDDSALYLCASSLESSYEQYFGPGTRLTVT.

The rearrangement uses TRBV4-3 and TRBJ1-1; D not certain. The CDR3 totals 15 residues. Germline V lookup: CDR1 LGHNA, CDR2 YSLEER. The germline V and J ends were trimmed by 1 base and 0 bases, with 9 bases remaining between them. The CDR3 bases are TGCGCCAGCAGCCAAGCCAGGTTCATGAACACTGAAGCTTTCTTT. Its translation: CASSQARFMNTEAFF.

Worth noting for this clone: This sample includes further DNA sequences coding for the same CDR3. The chain uses TRBV7-9 and TRBJ2-7; D gene ambiguous. This CDR3 spans 12 amino acids. The germline V and J ends were trimmed by 5 bases and 0 bases, with 5 bases remaining between them. Germline V gives CDR1 SEHNR, CDR2 FQNEAQ (reference sequence). This CDR3 is CASSVSSYEQYF. The CDR3 DNA follows: TGTGCCAGCAGCGTCTCCTCCTACGAGCAGTACTTC. The full variable domain, rest sourced from reference TRBV7-9 and TRBJ2-7, is DTGVSQNPRHKITKRGQNVTFRCDPISEHNRLYWYRQTLGQGPEFLTYFQNEAQLEKSRLLSDRFSAERPKGSFSTLEIQRTEQGDSAMYLCASSVSSYEQYFGPGTRLTVT.

The chain is built from TRBV2 and TRBJ2-7; 9 positions agree with TRBD1. V dropped 7 bases and J dropped 7; count of bases not matched to a gene: 14. Germline-derived CDR1 and CDR2 are SNHLY and FYNNEI. The CDR3 has 15 residues. The CDR3 DNA sequence: TGTGCCAGCACCGAACAGGGGGCGCGGATCTATGAGCAGTACTTC. This translates into CASTEQGARIYEQYF.

This clone showed up just a few times. The CDR3 sequence is CASSGGPGNTIYF. CDR3 DNA sequence: TGTGCCAGCAGTGGAGGTCCTGGAAACACCATATATTTT. The chain recombines TRBV12-3 or TRBV12-4 with TRBJ1-3; no definite D call. The CDR3 consists of 13 residues. V gave up 5 bases and J gave up 2 bases, with 7 bases separating them.

V usage is TRBV4-3 and J usage is TRBJ2-1, with D unresolved. Trimming pared 0 bases from V and 0 bases from J, leaving 9 bases between. CDR3 length equals 16 residues. The V gene's germline CDR1 is LGHNA and CDR2 YSLEER. The CDR3 DNA sequence: TGCGCCAGCAGCCAAGACGGAGTTAGCTCCTACAATGAGCAGTTCTTC. Encoded protein: CASSQDGVSSYNEQFF.

CDR3 in DNA: TGTGCCAGCTCGCCCATAGCGGGGCTCACCGGGGAGCTGTTTTTT. This codes for CASSPIAGLTGELFF. The gene calls are TRBV18 and TRBJ2-2; 8 bases line up with TRBD2. Trimming removed 6 bases from V and 4 bases from J; junction bases left unmatched: 7. This CDR3 spans 15 amino acids. CDR1 KGHSH and CDR2 LQKENI come from the germline V gene.

This chain connects TRBV7-9 to TRBJ2-6; weak D call: TRBD2 (5 bases). The CDR3 sequence is 16 residues long. With 4 bases removed from V and 0 bases from J, the gap between germline ends came to 10 bases. Germline V gene lookup returns CDR1 SEHNR and CDR2 FQNEAQ (reference sequence). CDR3 sequence: CASSSGRDSGANVLTF. The CDR3 bases are TGTGCCAGCAGCTCCGGACGGGACTCTGGGGCCAACGTCCTGACTTTC.

The chain has TRBV3-1 (or the pseudogene TRBV3-2) and TRBJ2-1; possibly TRBD2 for D (5 bases). Germline CDR1 LGHDT, CDR2 YNNKEL (reference sequence). Trimming removed 1 base from V and 2 bases from J, with 9 bases in between. This CDR3 has 15 residues. As DNA, the CDR3 is TGTGCCAGCAGCCAAGTCGGGGATCCCTACAATGAGCAGTTCTTC. Encoded protein: CASSQVGDPYNEQFF.

The V gene is TRBV7-8, the J gene TRBJ1-4, with 9 nucleotides matching TRBD1. The V gene's germline CDR1 is SGHVS and CDR2 FQNEAQ. J gave up 8 bases and V 2 bases, and 12 bases lay outside the gene matches. This CDR3 has 17 amino acids. The chain's CDR3 is CASSLFVSGQGEEKLFF. The CDR3 coding sequence is TGTGCCAGCAGCTTATTTGTCTCGGGACAGGGTGAGGAAAAACTGTTTTTT.

This sequence joins TRBV3-1 (or the pseudogene TRBV3-2) and TRBJ2-7, with TRBD2 matching 7 bases. The V gene end was trimmed by 3 bases and the J gene end by 3 bases; junction bases not matched to a gene: 2. Germline V gene sequence: CDR1 LGHDT, CDR2 YNNKEL (reference sequence). CDR3 size: 13 residues. In DNA, the CDR3 is TGTGCCAGCAGCCACGGGGAGGGCTACGAGCAGTACTTC. Encoded protein: CASSHGEGYEQYF.